The entry that follows covers one TCR beta chain sequence. As yet, its antigen is unknown. A much larger clonotype is one base distant, so this may be a read error. The data were taken from a study of T cells in Graves' hyperthyroidism and ophthalmopathy. Germline loops: CDR1 SGHTA, CDR2 FQGTGA. The CDR3 consists of 14 residues. Using RNA transcripts as the source, TCR beta CDR3 regions were amplified. An initial round of RT-PCR targeting the TCR CDR3 relied on the HTBI primer set. TCRdb recomputed calls from the multiplex PCR reads with MiXCR, one row per CDR3 protein. The sample shows almost 600,000 distinct CDR3 sequences, just over 45% of them seen only once. The study, taken as a whole, reports: The authors' 13 V-J model separated ophthalmopathy from stable hyperthyroidism.

Sample: peripheral blood or thyroid tissue (not recorded which). V usage is TRBV7-3 and J usage is TRBJ1-5; 11 positions match TRBD1. TRBJ2-3 matches the DNA end more closely, so the J call is doubtful. This sequence was found in a young woman with Graves' hyperthyroidism. CDR3 loop: CAIQDRGQGQPQYF. Written as DNA, the CDR3 is TGTGCCATACAGGACAGGGGGCAAGGTCAGCCCCAGTATTTT.